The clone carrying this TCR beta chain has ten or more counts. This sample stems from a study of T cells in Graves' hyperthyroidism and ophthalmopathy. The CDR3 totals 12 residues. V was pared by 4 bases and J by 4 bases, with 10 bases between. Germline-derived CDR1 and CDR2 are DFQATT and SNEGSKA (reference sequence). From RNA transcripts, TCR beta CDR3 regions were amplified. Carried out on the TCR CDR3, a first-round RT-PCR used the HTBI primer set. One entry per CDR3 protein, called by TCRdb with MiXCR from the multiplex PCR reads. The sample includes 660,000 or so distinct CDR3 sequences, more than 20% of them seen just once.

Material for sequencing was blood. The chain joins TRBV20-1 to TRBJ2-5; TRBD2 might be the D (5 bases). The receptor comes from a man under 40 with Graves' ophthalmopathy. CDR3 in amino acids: CSAKDLGETQYF. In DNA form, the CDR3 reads TGCAGTGCTAAGGACTTGGGAGAGACCCAGTACTTC.